This T cell receptor (beta chain) was recovered during a study of cytomegalovirus exposure and HLA in healthy donors. At the level of the study: Findings of an earlier analysis included over 95 million unique TCR beta sequences from roughly 200 million T cells.

A multiplex PCR was run with 60 Vbeta primers and 13 Jbeta primers. The table came from immunoSEQ multiplex PCR; TCRdb's copy has only in-frame clones and leaves some out. The sample lists tens of thousands of clones; around 78% were seen once. V lost 5 bases and J 1 base, leaving 14 bases between the germline ends. The length of the CDR3 is 16 residues. Germline V gene sequence: CDR1 SGHTA, CDR2 FQGTGA. The gene calls are TRBV7-3 and TRBJ2-2, with D possibly matching TRBD1 (5 bases). This sequence originates from a man aged 50 or older in good health and CMV-seronegative. The sequenced material came from PBMCs. CDR3 coding DNA: TGTGCCAGCAGCCCGCAGACAGTTTTGAACACCGGGGAGCTGTTTTTT. Amino acid sequence: CASSPQTVLNTGELFF.